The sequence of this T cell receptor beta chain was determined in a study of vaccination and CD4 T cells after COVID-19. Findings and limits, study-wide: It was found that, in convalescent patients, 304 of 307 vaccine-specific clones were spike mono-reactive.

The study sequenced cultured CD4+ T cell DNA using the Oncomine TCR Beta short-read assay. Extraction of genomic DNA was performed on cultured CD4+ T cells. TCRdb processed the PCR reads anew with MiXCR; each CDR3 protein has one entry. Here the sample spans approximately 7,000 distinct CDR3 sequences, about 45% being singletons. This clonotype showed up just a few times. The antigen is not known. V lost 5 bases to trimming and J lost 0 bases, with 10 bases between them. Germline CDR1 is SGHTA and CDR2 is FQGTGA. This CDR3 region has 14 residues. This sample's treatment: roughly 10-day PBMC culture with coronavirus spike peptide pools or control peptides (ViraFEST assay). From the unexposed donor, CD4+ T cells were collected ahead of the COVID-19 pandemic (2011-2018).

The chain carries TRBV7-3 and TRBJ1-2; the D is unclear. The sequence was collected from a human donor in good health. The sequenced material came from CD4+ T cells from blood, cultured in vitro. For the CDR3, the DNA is TGTGCCAGCAGCGTATCGGGATCTAACTATGGCTACACCTTC. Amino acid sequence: CASSVSGSNYGYTF. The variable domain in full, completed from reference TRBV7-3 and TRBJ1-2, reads GAGVSQTPSNKVTEKGKYVELRCDPISGHTALYWYRQSLGQGPEFLIYFQGTGAADDSGLPNDRFFAVRPEGSVSTLKIQRTERGDSAVYLCASSVSGSNYGYTFGSGTRLTVV.